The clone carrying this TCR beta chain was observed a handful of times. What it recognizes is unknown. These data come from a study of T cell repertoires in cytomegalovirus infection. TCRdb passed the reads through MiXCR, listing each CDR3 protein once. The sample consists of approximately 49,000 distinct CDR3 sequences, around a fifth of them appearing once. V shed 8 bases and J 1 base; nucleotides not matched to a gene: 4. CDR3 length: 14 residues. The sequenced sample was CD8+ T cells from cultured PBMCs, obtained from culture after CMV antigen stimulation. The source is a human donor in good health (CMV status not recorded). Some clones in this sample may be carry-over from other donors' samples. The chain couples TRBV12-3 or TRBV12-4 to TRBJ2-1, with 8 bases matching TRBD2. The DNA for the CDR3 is TGTGCCAGCGCACGGGGGGGATCCTACAATGAGCAGTTCTTC. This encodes CASARGGSYNEQFF.